This T cell receptor beta chain originates from a study of T and B cells in COVID-19 patients. Study-wide background: Peripheral blood came from COVID-19 patients with active infection or after recovery. General observations from the study: Highly clonal in active COVID-19, TRB repertoires exceeded healthy-donor diversity and richness at recovery.

This clonotype was counted only a few times. What it binds is unknown. Blood genomic DNA input for TRB amplification was about 220-500 ng. BIOMED2 TRB-A/B primer pools were used in multiplex TRB PCR. TCRdb independently ran MiXCR on the multiplex PCR reads; one entry per CDR3 protein. The data hold more than 3,000 distinct CDR3 sequences, with 21% observed a single time. Germline V gene data show CDR1 as DFQATT and CDR2 as SNEGSKA (reference sequence). V dropped 1 base and J dropped 4; count of bases not matched to a gene: 5. This CDR3 comprises 14 residues. The TCR comes from a human donor with active COVID-19. The rearrangement uses TRBV20-1 and TRBJ2-7; 9 bases match TRBD2. Sequenced: blood. CDR3 nucleotides: TGCAGTGCTAGAGTAGCGGGAGCGAGTTACGAGCAGTACTTC. Amino acids: CSARVAGASYEQYF.